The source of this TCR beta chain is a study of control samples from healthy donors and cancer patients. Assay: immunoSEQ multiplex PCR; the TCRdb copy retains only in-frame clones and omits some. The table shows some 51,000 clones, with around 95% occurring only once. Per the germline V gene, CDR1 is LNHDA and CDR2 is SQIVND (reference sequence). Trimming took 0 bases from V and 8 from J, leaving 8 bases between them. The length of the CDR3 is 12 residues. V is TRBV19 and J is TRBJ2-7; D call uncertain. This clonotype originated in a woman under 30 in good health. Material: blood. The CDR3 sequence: CASSIDHTKQYF. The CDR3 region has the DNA TGTGCCAGTAGTATAGATCACACCAAGCAGTACTTC.